In this sample, the clone carrying this T cell receptor beta chain turned up a few times. The target antigen is unknown. TCRdb itself ran the reads through MiXCR, one entry per CDR3 protein. The sample lists about 150,000 distinct CDR3 sequences, 23% seen once, with roughly 9.7% in the top ten. This specimen comes from a study of T cell repertoires in cytomegalovirus infection. Study-wide context: From public TCR beta signatures came an indication of both CMV infection and matching HLA type. Broader study findings: CMV-specific TCR beta clonotypes restricted by HLA-C dominated the ex vivo response. Cumulated frequencies of public TCR beta families served to identify carriers of CMV plus the relevant HLA.

V lost 2 bases and J lost 4; bases outside the gene matches: 10. CDR3 length equals 16 residues. Germline-derived CDR1 and CDR2 are GTSNPN and SVGIG (reference sequence). V gene TRBV30 combines with J gene TRBJ1-3, with 8 bases matching TRBD1. The receptor was isolated from a human donor in good health (CMV status not recorded). Some clones in this sample may be carry-over from other donors' samples. Sequencing used PBMCs. CDR3 sequence (DNA): TGTGCCTGGAGTCCCAGCGGACAGGGATTAGGAAACACCATATATTTT. This encodes CAWSPSGQGLGNTIYF.